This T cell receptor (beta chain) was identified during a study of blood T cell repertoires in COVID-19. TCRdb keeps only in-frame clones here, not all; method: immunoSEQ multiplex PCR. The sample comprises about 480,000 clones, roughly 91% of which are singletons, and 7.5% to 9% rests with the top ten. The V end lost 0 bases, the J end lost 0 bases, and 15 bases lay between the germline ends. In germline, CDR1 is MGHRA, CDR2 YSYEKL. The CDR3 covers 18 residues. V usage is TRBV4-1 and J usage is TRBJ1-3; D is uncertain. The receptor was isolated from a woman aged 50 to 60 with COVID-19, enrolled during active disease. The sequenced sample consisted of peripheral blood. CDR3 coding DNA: TGCGCCAGCAGCCAAGATAGGAGGCCCATCTACTCTGGAAACACCATATATTTT. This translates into CASSQDRRPIYSGNTIYF.